Listed below are T cell receptor beta chains from one sample, sequenced in a study of regulatory T cells in long-lasting Graves disease. TCRdb itself ran the multiplex PCR reads through MiXCR, one entry per CDR3 protein. The data show roughly 500,000 distinct CDR3 sequences, roughly 14% seen once. Another study also made use of these data, one on T cells in Graves' hyperthyroidism and ophthalmopathy.

This material consisted of peripheral blood mononuclear cells (PBMCs), taken at new diagnosis, from a patient treated with antithyroid drugs. The receptors here all came from a man aged 30 to 45 with Graves disease. The CDR3 runs from the conserved cysteine through the conserved F or W. The D gene is left open where the match is weak. The size entry is marked missing in some rows and otherwise reads once, few, many or a size class.

>.|TRBJ2-1|TRBV20-1|many
TGCAGTGCTAGGACCACGGGACTCCAGCAGTTCTTC
CSARTTGLQQFF
>TRBD1|TRBJ1-1|TRBV4-1|.
TGCGCCAGCAGCCACCCTGTAAAGGGGGCGACTGAAGCTTTCTTT
CASSHPVKGATEAFF
>.|TRBJ1-4|TRBV20-1|few
TGCAGTGCTCCCGGGAGCGGGGAAAAACTGTTTTTT
CSAPGSGEKLFF
>.|TRBJ2-5|TRBV12-3/TRBV12-4|many
TGTGCCAGCAGCATCCTGAAGAAGATGGAGACCCAGTACTTC
CASSILKKMETQYF
>TRBD2|TRBJ2-3|TRBV29-1|.
TGCAGCGTTGAAGAGATCTTTAGCGGGAGGGGCACAGATACGCAGTATTTT
CSVEEIFSGRGTDTQYF
>.|TRBJ1-5|TRBV18|many
TGTGCCAGCAGCCCCCGGGGTGGCAATCAGCCCCAGCATTTT
CASSPRGGNQPQHF
>.|TRBJ2-3|TRBV10-3|many
TGTGCCATCAGGGACACAGATACGCAGTATTTT
CAIRDTDTQYF
>TRBD1|TRBJ2-3|TRBV2|.
TGTGCCAGCAGAAAACAGGGGGCGCGTGCAGATACGCAGTATTTT
CASRKQGARADTQYF
>.|TRBJ2-1|TRBV7-2|many
TGTGCCAGCAGCTTAGGGGCAGCGAGGCAGTTCTTC
CASSLGAARQFF
>TRBD1|TRBJ2-3|TRBV28|many
TGTGCCAGCAGTATACAGGGGGACACAGATACGCAGTATTTT
CASSIQGDTDTQYF
>TRBD2|TRBJ2-7|TRBV6-1|.
TGTGCCAGCAGCTTACCCCCGCTAGCGGGGTCCTCCTACGAGCAGTACTTC
CASSLPPLAGSSYEQYF
>TRBD2|TRBJ2-1|TRBV11-2|many
TGTGCCAGCAGCTTAGTTGGGACTAGCGGGAATAGCTCCTACAATGAGCAGTTCTTC
CASSLVGTSGNSSYNEQFF
>.|TRBJ2-2|TRBV6-1|.
TGTGCCAGCAGACTATTAGGGGGGGCGCGAACCGGGGAGCTGTTTTTT
CASRLLGGARTGELFF
>.|TRBJ2-4|TRBV5-5|.
TGTGCCAGCAGCTTGGGGGCAGAAAACATTCAGTACTTC
CASSLGAENIQYF
>TRBD1|TRBJ2-7|TRBV15|few
TGTGCCACCAGCAGAGAGAGGGGACAGGGGGGGTCCTACGAGCAGTACTTC
CATSRERGQGGSYEQYF
>.|TRBJ2-1|TRBV30|few
TGTGCCTGGAGTCGAACAGGCTACAGCCCCTACAATGAGCAGTTCTTC
CAWSRTGYSPYNEQFF
>.|TRBJ1-5|TRBV30|.
TGTGCCTGGAGTGTAGGGGGAAAAAATCAGCCCCAGCATTTT
CAWSVGGKNQPQHF
>.|TRBJ2-3|TRBV6-1|many
TGTGCCAGCAGGCAGGGGCATAATACAGATACGCAGTATTTT
CASRQGHNTDTQYF
>.|TRBJ2-2|TRBV20-1|many
TGCAGTGCTTCTACTAGAGGCACCGGGGAGCTGTTTTTT
CSASTRGTGELFF
>TRBD2|TRBJ2-5|TRBV24-1|many
TGTGCCACCAGTCCCGCCCCGTCCCCGACTAGCGGGAGTATCGAGACCCAGTACTTC
CATSPAPSPTSGSIETQYF
>.|TRBJ1-1|TRBV5-1|many
TGCGCCAGCAGCATGGACAGTGAAGCTTTCTTT
CASSMDSEAFF
>TRBD1|TRBJ1-5|TRBV27|.
TGTGCCAGCACCGGGGACAGGGCTAGCAATCAGCCCCAGCATTTT
CASTGDRASNQPQHF
>TRBD1|TRBJ1-4|TRBV30|many
TGTGCCTGGAGTTCGGCAGGGGGTGAAAAACTGTTTTTT
CAWSSAGGEKLFF
>.|TRBJ1-1|TRBV5-1|.
TGCGCCAGCAGTGCGCAGGCGATGAACACTGAAGCTTTCTTT
CASSAQAMNTEAFF
>TRBD1|TRBJ1-2|TRBV11-2|many
TGTGCCAGCCGGGGACAGGGAGAGGATGGCTACACCTTC
CASRGQGEDGYTF
>TRBD2|TRBJ2-1|TRBV29-1|many
TGCAGCGTCCCCGGAGGGGAGGGAGGGTTCTACAATGAGCAGTTCTTC
CSVPGGEGGFYNEQFF
>TRBD2|TRBJ2-7|TRBV12-3/TRBV12-4|many
TGTGCCAGCAGTCCCCCCGCTAGCGGGAGGTACGAGCAGTACTTC
CASSPPASGRYEQYF
>.|TRBJ2-7|TRBV7-8|many
TGTGCCAGCAGCCCCGGCGGGTTAACCTACGAGCAGTACTTC
CASSPGGLTYEQYF
>.|TRBJ2-3|TRBV7-9|many
TGTGCCAGCAGGACCGGGACACAAGGAGCAGATACGCAGTATTTT
CASRTGTQGADTQYF
>.|TRBJ2-7|TRBV6-2/TRBV6-3|many
TGTGCCAGCAGTTATGTCGGTCTTGGCACCTACGAGCAGTACTTC
CASSYVGLGTYEQYF
>.|TRBJ1-5|TRBV6-5|many
TGTGCCAGCAGTGACTCGCGGCGGATGAGCAATCAGCCCCAGCATTTT
CASSDSRRMSNQPQHF
>.|TRBJ1-2|TRBV2|many
TGTGCCAGCAGTGATTCTGAGACAGCCTATGGCTACACCTTC
CASSDSETAYGYTF
>.|TRBJ1-2|TRBV7-6|few
TGTGCCAGCAGCTTAGGCAGGTTTGGCTACACCTTC
CASSLGRFGYTF
>TRBD1|TRBJ2-1|TRBV15|few
TGTGCCACCAGCAGAGATCTCGGGACAGGGGCGAGTGAGCAGTTCTTC
CATSRDLGTGASEQFF
>.|TRBJ2-4|TRBV20-1|.
TGCAGTGCCCCAGGCCTGGGTTCGATTCAGTACTTC
CSAPGLGSIQYF
>TRBD1|TRBJ1-2|TRBV28|many
TGTGCCAGCAGCCCCTCAGGGGGGAACTATGGCTACACCTTC
CASSPSGGNYGYTF
>TRBD2|TRBJ2-1|TRBV6-2/TRBV6-3|.
TGTGCCAGCAGTTACTTGTGGGCTAGCGGGGGCCTGAGCTCCTACAATGAGCAGTTCTTC
CASSYLWASGGLSSYNEQFF
>.|TRBJ2-3|TRBV3-1|many
TGTGCCAGCAGCCAAGTTCCGGGTAGCACAGATACGCAGTATTTT
CASSQVPGSTDTQYF
>.|TRBJ1-1|TRBV29-1|many
TGCAGCCTAGGCGGGGAGACTGAAGCTTTCTTT
CSLGGETEAFF
>.|TRBJ1-3|TRBV18|.
TGTGCCAGCTCGCATGAGGACGGCCTGAGAGGAAACACCATATATTTT
CASSHEDGLRGNTIYF
>.|TRBJ1-1|TRBV4-1|.
TGCGCCAGCAGCCAGACATCGAACACTGAAGCTTTCTTT
CASSQTSNTEAFF
>TRBD2|TRBJ2-3|TRBV20-1|few
TGCAGTGCTGCCTCCGGGACTAGCGGACATACGCAGTATTTT
CSAASGTSGHTQYF
>.|TRBJ2-7|TRBV6-5|few
TGTGCCAGCAGTTACCCAATTGGTGGGACATCCTACGAGCAGTACTTC
CASSYPIGGTSYEQYF